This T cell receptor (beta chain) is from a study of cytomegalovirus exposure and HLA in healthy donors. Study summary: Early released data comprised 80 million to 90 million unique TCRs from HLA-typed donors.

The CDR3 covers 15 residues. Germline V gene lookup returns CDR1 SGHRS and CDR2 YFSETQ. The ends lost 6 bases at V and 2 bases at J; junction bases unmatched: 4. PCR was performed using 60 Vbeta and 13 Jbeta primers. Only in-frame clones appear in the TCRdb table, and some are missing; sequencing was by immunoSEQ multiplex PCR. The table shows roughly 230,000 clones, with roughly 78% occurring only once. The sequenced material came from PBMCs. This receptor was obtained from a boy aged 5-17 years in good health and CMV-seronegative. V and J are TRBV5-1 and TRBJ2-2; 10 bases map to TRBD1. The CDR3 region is CASNRQGANTGELFF. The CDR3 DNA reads TGCGCCAGCAACCGACAGGGGGCTAACACCGGGGAGCTGTTTTTT.